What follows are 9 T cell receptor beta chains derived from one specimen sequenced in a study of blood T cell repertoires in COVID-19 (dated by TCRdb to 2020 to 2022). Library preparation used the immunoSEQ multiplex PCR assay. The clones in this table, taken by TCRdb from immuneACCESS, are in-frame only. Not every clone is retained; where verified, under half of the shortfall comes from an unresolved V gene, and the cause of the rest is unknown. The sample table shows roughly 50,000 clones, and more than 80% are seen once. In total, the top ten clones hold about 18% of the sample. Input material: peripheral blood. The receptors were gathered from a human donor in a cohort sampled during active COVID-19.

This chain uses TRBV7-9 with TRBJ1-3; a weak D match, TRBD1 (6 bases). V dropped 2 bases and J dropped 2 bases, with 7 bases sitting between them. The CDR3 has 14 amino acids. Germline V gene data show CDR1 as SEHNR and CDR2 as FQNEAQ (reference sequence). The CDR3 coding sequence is TGTGCCAGCAGCTTACAGGGGCCTGGAAACACCATATATTTT. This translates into CASSLQGPGNTIYF. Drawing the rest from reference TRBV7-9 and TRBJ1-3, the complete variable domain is DTGVSQNPRHKITKRGQNVTFRCDPISEHNRLYWYRQTLGQGPEFLTYFQNEAQLEKSRLLSDRFSAERPKGSFSTLEIQRTEQGDSAMYLCASSLQGPGNTIYFGEGSWLTVV.

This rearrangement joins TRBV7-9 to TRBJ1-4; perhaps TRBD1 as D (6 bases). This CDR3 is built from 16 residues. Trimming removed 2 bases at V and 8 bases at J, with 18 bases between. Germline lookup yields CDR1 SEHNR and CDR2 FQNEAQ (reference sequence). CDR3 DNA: TGTGCCAGCAGCTTAAGCGTAGGCAGGGGAGGGGAAAAACTGTTTTTT. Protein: CASSLSVGRGGEKLFF.

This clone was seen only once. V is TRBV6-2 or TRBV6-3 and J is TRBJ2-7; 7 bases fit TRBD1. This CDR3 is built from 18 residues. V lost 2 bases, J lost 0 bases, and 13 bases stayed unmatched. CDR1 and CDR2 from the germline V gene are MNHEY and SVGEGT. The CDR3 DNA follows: TGTGCCAGCAGTTACCCCGGGACACAGGGGCTGAGCTCCTACGAGCAGTACTTC. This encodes CASSYPGTQGLSSYEQYF.

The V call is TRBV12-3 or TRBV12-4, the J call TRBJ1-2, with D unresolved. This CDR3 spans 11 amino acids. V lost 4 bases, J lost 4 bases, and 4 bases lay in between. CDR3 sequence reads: CASSYGYGYTF. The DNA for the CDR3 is TGTGCCAGCAGTTACGGCTATGGCTACACCTTC.

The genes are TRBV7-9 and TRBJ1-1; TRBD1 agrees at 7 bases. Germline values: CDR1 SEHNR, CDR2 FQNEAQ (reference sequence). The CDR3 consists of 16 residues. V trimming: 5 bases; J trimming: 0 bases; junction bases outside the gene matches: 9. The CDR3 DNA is TGTGCCAGCAGCGACGCGAGACAGGGACTGAACACTGAAGCTTTCTTT. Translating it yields CASSDARQGLNTEAFF. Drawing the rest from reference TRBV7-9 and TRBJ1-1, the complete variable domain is DTGVSQNPRHKITKRGQNVTFRCDPISEHNRLYWYRQTLGQGPEFLTYFQNEAQLEKSRLLSDRFSAERPKGSFSTLEIQRTEQGDSAMYLCASSDARQGLNTEAFFGQGTRLTVV.

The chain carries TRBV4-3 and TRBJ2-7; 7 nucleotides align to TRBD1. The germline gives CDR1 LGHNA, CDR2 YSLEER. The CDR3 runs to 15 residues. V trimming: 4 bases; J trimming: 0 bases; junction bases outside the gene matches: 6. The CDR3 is CASSRTGQDSYEQYF. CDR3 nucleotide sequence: TGCGCCAGCAGCCGGACCGGACAGGACTCCTACGAGCAGTACTTC.

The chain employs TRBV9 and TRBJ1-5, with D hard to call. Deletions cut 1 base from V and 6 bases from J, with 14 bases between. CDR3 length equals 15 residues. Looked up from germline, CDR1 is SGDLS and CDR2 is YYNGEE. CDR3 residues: CASSVSPEQSQPQHF. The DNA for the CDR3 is TGTGCCAGCAGCGTATCCCCGGAGCAGTCTCAGCCCCAGCATTTT.

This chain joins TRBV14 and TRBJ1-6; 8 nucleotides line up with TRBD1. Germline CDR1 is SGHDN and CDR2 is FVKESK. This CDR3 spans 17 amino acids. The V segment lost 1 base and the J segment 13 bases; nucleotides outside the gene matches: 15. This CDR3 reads CASSQAGGAGGLFPLHF. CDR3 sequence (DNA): TGTGCCAGCAGCCAAGCTGGGGGGGCAGGGGGCCTTTTTCCCCTCCACTTT.

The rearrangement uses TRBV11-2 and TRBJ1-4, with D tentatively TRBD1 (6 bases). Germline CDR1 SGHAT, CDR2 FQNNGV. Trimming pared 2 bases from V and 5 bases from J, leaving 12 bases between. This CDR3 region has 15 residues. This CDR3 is CASSLQAGVNEKLFF. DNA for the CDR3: TGTGCCAGCAGCTTACAGGCAGGGGTAAATGAAAAACTGTTTTTT.